This TCR beta chain stems from a study of T cells in Graves' hyperthyroidism and ophthalmopathy (dated by TCRdb to about 2019). Regarding the complete study: Peripheral blood was collected at initial diagnosis, before any treatment. According to the paper, TCR Vbeta CDR3 sequencing was carried out on 135 peripheral blood samples, which came from fewer than 50 ophthalmopathy, around 74 hyperthyroidism and approximately 17 progressor patients. Thyroid tissue and blood T-cell repertoires from more than five Graves' hyperthyroidism patients were also compared in the study. After sampling, hyperthyroidism patients received methimazole starting at 30 mg daily, and ophthalmopathy patients received high-dose intravenous methylprednisolone. TCR V-J signatures able to tell the groups apart were searched for in a discovery cohort of more than 90 patients, of whom 40 to 45 had Graves' ophthalmopathy and 55 to 60 had stable Graves' hyperthyroidism. The 100 or so discovery patients were divided at random into training and test sets in a 7:3 ratio. Prospective prediction of ophthalmopathy was tested in an independent validation cohort consisting of about 19 hyperthyroidism patients and approximately 16 patients who later progressed to ophthalmopathy. General findings and caveats noted by the study authors: No statistical method was used to fix the sample size in advance, and group allocation was not hidden from the investigators. Blood samples also contained most of the expanded thyroid clonotypes (frequency above 0.001), which suggests that blood repertoires may reflect thyroid immune responses. In validation, the model predicted progression to ophthalmopathy with approximately 71% sensitivity and less than 75% specificity, a median of approximately 6.5 months before onset. A model built on a 13 V-J signature distinguished ophthalmopathy from stable hyperthyroidism, reaching about 88% sensitivity and around 81% specificity in cross-validation and 80%/75% in testing.

Stable Graves' hyperthyroidism was defined as the absence of progression to ophthalmopathy over 18 months of follow-up. Hyperthyroidism patients were newly diagnosed, with disease duration under 2 months, and aged 18 to 65 years. Exclusion was applied to patients with uncontrolled infections, other autoimmune diseases, pregnancy or lactation. Diagnoses were based on clinical symptoms, serum thyroxine and TRAb, thyroid ultrasound and orbital computed tomography. PBMCs were separated from 7.5 to 10 ml of fresh peripheral blood using Ficoll-Paque density gradient centrifugation. Trizol reagent was used to extract total RNA, and RNA quality was then checked on an Agilent 2100 Bioanalyzer. This clonotype was seen at least ten times. Its antigen is still unknown. Within one base of it there is no much larger clone, and no base qualities were kept. Looking up the germline V gene (reference sequence) yields CDR1 LGHDT and CDR2 YNNKEL. V and J are truncated by 3 bases and 5 bases respectively, leaving an intervening sequence of 16 bases. The CDR3 starts with the cysteine, ends with the phenylalanine, and has 15 residues. The kept DNA is CDR3 alone, 45 bases in frame from the first base.

The TCR beta CDR3 regions were amplified from the RNA transcripts. The first round of RT-PCR for the TCR CDR3 was performed with the HTBI primer set and the Qiagen OneStep RT-PCR kit. Libraries were constructed in a second round of multiplex PCR, after which size selection and purification were performed. Libraries were sequenced paired-end with 100 bp reads on an Illumina HiSeq2000. As for how the authors treated the data: SOAPnuke was used to process the raw data, with reads discarded if the reads contained adapters or uncalled bases, had a mean Phred below 15, or lacked an exact constant-primer or identifier match. High-quality paired reads were merged with COPE v1.2.5, and unique nucleotide sequences were defined as clonotypes. Clonotypes were aligned to IMGT TRBV, TRBD and TRBJ reference segments using MiTCR v1.1. Analysis was restricted to V-J combinations with a frequency above 0.0001, which covered roughly 99% of repertoires. The TCS score was defined as the ratio of F50 (clonal expansion) to E x V (chaos), calculated using BLOSUM62-based TCRdist between CDR3 peptides within each V-J. Welch's t-statistics and random forest reduced 450 to 600 V-J features to 10 to 15, which were used in a naive Bayes classifier (R e1071). TCRdb redid the processing of the public reads, applying fastp at Q25 and MiXCR, and retained in-frame beta chains. Each CDR3 protein appears once, grouped with its most common genes and DNA. TCRdb assigned the V and J calls; the authors' analysis was not used. Counted in this sample were some 760,000 distinct CDR3 sequences; about 14% of them appeared once. About 9.4% of the sample is held by the ten biggest clonotypes.

This sequence was found in a woman in her late teens or twenties with Graves' hyperthyroidism. The chain was built from TRBV3-1 and TRBJ2-5; the D region is possibly TRBD1 or TRBD2, each matching across 5 bases. The sequenced material came from blood. The base sequence is TGTGCCAGCAGCCACGGGACCAACCATGGGGAGACCCAGTACTTC. It translates to CASSHGTNHGETQYF.